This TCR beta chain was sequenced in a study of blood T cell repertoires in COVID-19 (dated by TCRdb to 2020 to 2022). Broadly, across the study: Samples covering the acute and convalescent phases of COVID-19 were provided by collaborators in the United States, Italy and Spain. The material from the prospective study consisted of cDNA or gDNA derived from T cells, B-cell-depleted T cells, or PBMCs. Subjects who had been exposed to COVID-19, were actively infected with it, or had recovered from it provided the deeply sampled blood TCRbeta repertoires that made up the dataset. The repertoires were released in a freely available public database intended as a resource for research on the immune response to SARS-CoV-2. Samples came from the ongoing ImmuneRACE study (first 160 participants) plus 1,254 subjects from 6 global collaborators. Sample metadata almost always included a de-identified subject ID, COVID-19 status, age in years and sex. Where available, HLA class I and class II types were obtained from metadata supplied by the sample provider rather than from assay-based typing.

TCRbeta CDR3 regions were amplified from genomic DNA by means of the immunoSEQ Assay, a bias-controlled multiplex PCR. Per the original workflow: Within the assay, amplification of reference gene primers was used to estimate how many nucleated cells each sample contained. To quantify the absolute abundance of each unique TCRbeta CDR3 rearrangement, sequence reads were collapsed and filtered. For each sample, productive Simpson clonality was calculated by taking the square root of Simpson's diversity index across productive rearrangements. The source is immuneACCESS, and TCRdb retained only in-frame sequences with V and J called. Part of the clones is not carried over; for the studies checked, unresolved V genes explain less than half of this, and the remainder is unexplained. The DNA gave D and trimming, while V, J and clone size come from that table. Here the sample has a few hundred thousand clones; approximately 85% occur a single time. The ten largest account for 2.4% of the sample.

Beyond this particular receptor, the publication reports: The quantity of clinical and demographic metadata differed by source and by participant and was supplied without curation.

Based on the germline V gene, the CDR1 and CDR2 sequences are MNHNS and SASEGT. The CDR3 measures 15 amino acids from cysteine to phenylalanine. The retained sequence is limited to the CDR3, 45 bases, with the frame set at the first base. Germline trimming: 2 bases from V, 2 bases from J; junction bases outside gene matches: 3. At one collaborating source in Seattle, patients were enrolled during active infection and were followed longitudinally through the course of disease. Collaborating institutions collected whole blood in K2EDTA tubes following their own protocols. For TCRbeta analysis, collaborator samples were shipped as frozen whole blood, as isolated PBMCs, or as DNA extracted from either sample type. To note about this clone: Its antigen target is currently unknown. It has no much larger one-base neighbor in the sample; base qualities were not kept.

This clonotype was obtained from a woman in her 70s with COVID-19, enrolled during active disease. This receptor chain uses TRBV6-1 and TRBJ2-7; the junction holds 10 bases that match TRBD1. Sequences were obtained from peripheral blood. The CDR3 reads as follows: CASSELGQGAYEQYF. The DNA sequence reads TGTGCCAGCAGTGAACTTGGACAGGGGGCCTACGAGCAGTACTTC.